Given below is one T cell receptor beta chain in context. Its target is unknown. A read error is likely, as this CDR3 ends without the conserved phenylalanine or tryptophan. The limits of the CDR3 on the DNA are not certain, so only TCRdb's listed CDR3 is given. This record belongs to a study of Graves' ophthalmopathy and Graves' hyperthyroidism. Broader study findings: Most thyroid clonotypes with frequency above 0.001 were detected in blood too. Predictions made by the model for ophthalmopathy progression reached roughly 70% sensitivity and less than 80% specificity.

RNA served as the template for amplifying TCR beta CDR3 regions. Amplification began with first-round RT-PCR using HTBI primers, then second-round multiplex PCR was performed. TCRdb reprocessed the multiplex PCR reads with MiXCR, giving one entry per CDR3 protein. The profile shows 1 million to 1.3 million distinct CDR3 sequences, about 35% of them singletons. The CDR3 has 10 residues if both end residues are counted. Germline V gene data show CDR1 as LNHNV and CDR2 as YYDKDF (reference sequence). The chain links TRBV15 to TRBJ1-1; TRBD1 reflects the table's D call only, with no check against the DNA. Material: peripheral blood or thyroid tissue (not recorded which). The TCR sequence derives from an adult man with Graves' hyperthyroidism. CDR3 sequence: CATSRPQGFS.